The present T cell receptor (beta chain) was sequenced within a study of cytomegalovirus exposure and HLA in healthy donors. Study-wide points: In an earlier analysis, in some 500 donors, most V segments appeared productive either ~90% or ~30% of the time. The Asian-associated ancestry cluster reportedly had fewer N-insertions than the roughly 720-donor mean in a later analysis.

Germline-derived CDR1 and CDR2 are LGHNA and YSLEER. The trim removed 0 bases at V and 6 bases at J, leaving 5 bases unmatched. CDR3 length equals 14 residues. Notes on this clone: What it recognizes is unknown.

PCR used 60 Vbeta primers and 13 Jbeta primers. Produced via immunoSEQ multiplex PCR; TCRdb's table is partial and in-frame only. The data show roughly 200,000 clones, around three quarters seen once. Specimen: PBMCs. V usage is TRBV4-3 and J usage is TRBJ2-7, with TRBD1 identical over 7 bases. This clonotype was obtained from a woman younger than 45 in good health and CMV-seropositive. Written as DNA, the CDR3 is TGCGCCAGCAGCCAAGAATGGACAGGCTTCGAGCAGTACTTC. It codes for CASSQEWTGFEQYF.